The clone carrying this T cell receptor beta chain was seen repeatedly, ten times or more. Its target is unknown. Sorted libraries drew on under 1.3 million CD4+ or CD8+ T cells. V gave up 0 bases and J gave up 5 bases, with 13 bases separating them. Germline values: CDR1 DFQATT, CDR2 SNEGSKA (reference sequence). The length of the CDR3 is 14 residues. This entry belongs to a study of neurological immune-mediated disorders. The study's findings and limits: The greatest TCR clonal expansion appeared in HTLV-1-associated myelopathy and the smallest, falling below healthy controls, in multiple sclerosis.

5'RACE with 10-nucleotide random UMIs generated the cDNA. In TCRdb, the 5' RACE reads were re-called with MiXCR into one record per CDR3 protein. The repertoire holds about 39,000 distinct CDR3 sequences, with 7% to 8.5% as singletons. The sequence derives from a middle-aged man in good health. The V and J genes are TRBV20-1 and TRBJ2-5; D remains unclear. Specimen: CD4+ T cells from blood. The CDR3 sequence is CSAREPRLRETQYF. The CDR3 DNA reads as TGCAGTGCTAGAGAGCCCCGTCTAAGGGAGACCCAGTACTTC.